The 18 T cell receptor beta chains given below trace back to one sample, sequenced in a study of blood T cell repertoires in COVID-19. Profiling relied on immunoSEQ multiplex PCR, and the TCRdb table lists in-frame clones only, not all of them. The table has 250,000 to 300,000 clones, just under 90% seen once. The sample taken for sequencing was PBMCs or T cells enriched from blood (not recorded which). Receptor source: a woman aged 60 to 75 who had recovered from COVID-19.

This rearrangement joins TRBV6-1 to TRBJ2-7, with a possible D match to TRBD2 (5 bases). The CDR3 contains 16 residues. V was shortened by 1 base and J by 0 bases, with 13 bases between the two germline ends. CDR1 is MNHNS, CDR2 SASEGT, per germline. Here the CDR3 reads CASSEVQDSPSYEQYF. The CDR3 DNA follows: TGTGCCAGCAGTGAAGTTCAGGACTCACCCTCCTACGAGCAGTACTTC.

The J gene is TRBJ2-2, the V gene TRBV10-2, with a tentative D call TRBD1 (5 bases). Germline CDR1 and CDR2: WSHSY and SAAADI. Trimming removed 2 bases at V and 3 bases at J, with 7 bases between. The CDR3 covers 14 residues. CDR3: CASSEPGHTGELFF. The CDR3 DNA reads as TGCGCCAGCAGTGAGCCAGGGCACACCGGGGAGCTGTTTTTT.

The genes are TRBV29-1 and TRBJ2-7, with a possible D match to TRBD2 (6 bases). Trimming removed 0 bases at V and 7 bases at J, with 19 bases between. Germline-derived CDR1 and CDR2 are SQVTM and ANQGSEA. This CDR3 region has 15 residues. The CDR3 region has the DNA TGCAGCGTTGAAGATGAGCCAGGGAGGACGGGAGAGCAGTACTTC. Amino acid sequence: CSVEDEPGRTGEQYF.

This chain connects TRBV19 to TRBJ1-3; D gene unclear. The germline V gene encodes CDR1 LNHDA and CDR2 SQIVND (reference sequence). This CDR3 is 14 amino acids long. V lost 5 bases, J lost 4 bases, and 12 bases lay in between. This CDR3 reads CASSASPRGNTIYF. CDR3 DNA: TGTGCCAGTAGTGCAAGTCCGCGGGGAAACACCATATATTTT. Drawing the rest from reference TRBV19 and TRBJ1-3, the complete variable domain is DGGITQSPKYLFRKEGQNVTLSCEQNLNHDAMYWYRQDPGQGLRLIYYSQIVNDFQKGDIAEGYSVSREKKESFPLTVTSAQKNPTAFYLCASSASPRGNTIYFGEGSWLTVV.

This sequence joins TRBV15 and TRBJ2-6; no clear D gene. V lost 8 bases, J lost 0 bases, and 2 bases lay in between. The length of the CDR3 is 12 residues. CDR1 is LNHNV and CDR2 is YYDKDF in the germline V gene (reference sequence). In DNA, the CDR3 is TGTGCCACCCACTCTGGGGCCAACGTCCTGACTTTC. As protein: CATHSGANVLTF.

V is TRBV5-1 and J is TRBJ2-2, with TRBD2 matching over 8 bases. Germline V CDR1 and CDR2: SGHRS, YFSETQ. V was pared by 4 bases and J by 5 bases, with 10 bases of the junction left unmatched. The length of the CDR3 is 16 residues. The CDR3 DNA is TGCGCCAGCAGCCCTACGGGTAGCGGGACGACCGGGGAGCTGTTTTTT. Translating it yields CASSPTGSGTTGELFF.

The J gene is TRBJ2-6, the V gene TRBV6-7; D unclear. TRBV6-7 is designated an ORF whose function remains uncertain. The CDR3 has 18 amino acids. The V end lost 2 bases, the J end lost 1 base, and 15 bases lay between the germline ends. This chain's CDR3 is CASSYHEALLSGANVLTF. The CDR3 DNA reads TGTGCCAGCAGTTACCACGAGGCCCTCCTTTCTGGGGCCAACGTCCTGACTTTC.

The chain has TRBV4-2 and TRBJ2-5, with 7 bases fitting TRBD2. J gave up 4 bases and V 2 bases, and 13 bases lay outside the gene matches. Germline CDR1 is LGHNA and CDR2 is YNFKEQ. The CDR3 has 17 amino acids. The CDR3 loop reads CASSQSTSATYPETQYF. The CDR3 nucleotides read TGTGCCAGCAGCCAATCTACTAGCGCCACATATCCAGAGACCCAGTACTTC.

This clone showed up just a few times. The genes are TRBV6-6 and TRBJ2-7; 10 positions agree with TRBD2. Germline lookup yields CDR1 MNHNY and CDR2 SVGAGI (reference sequence). The CDR3 loop spans 12 amino acids. CDR3 region: CASGRILDEQYF. In nucleotides, the CDR3 is TGTGCTAGCGGGAGGATTCTCGACGAGCAGTACTTC.

The chain uses TRBV7-8 and TRBJ2-3; TRBD2 matches at 7 bases. The CDR3 consists of 17 residues. Germline CDR1 SGHVS, CDR2 FQNEAQ. V was pared by 3 bases and J by 4 bases, with 13 bases of the junction left unmatched. The CDR3 nucleotides are TGTGCCAGCAGCTTTCAGAGGGGAGGGATTGAAGCAGATACGCAGTATTTT. Translation: CASSFQRGGIEADTQYF. Supplemented by reference TRBV7-8 and TRBJ2-3, the full variable domain reads GAGVSQSPRYKVAKRGQDVALRCDPISGHVSLFWYQQALGQGPEFLTYFQNEAQLDKSGLPSDRFFAERPEGSVSTLKIQRTQQEDSAVYLCASSFQRGGIEADTQYFGPGTRLTVL.

This sequence joins TRBV5-1 and TRBJ1-6; D unclear. Per germline, CDR1 SGHRS and CDR2 YFSETQ. The CDR3 loop spans 15 amino acids. Trimming left V 7 bases short and J 0 bases short, with 11 bases between. CDR3 amino acids: CASRIHSSYNSPLHF. CDR3 nucleotide sequence: TGCGCCAGCCGGATCCACAGCTCCTATAATTCACCCCTCCACTTT.

V usage is TRBV7-3 and J usage is TRBJ2-2, with 7 nucleotides matching TRBD2. The J segment lost 5 bases and the V segment lost 5 bases, leaving 14 bases of the junction unmatched. There are 17 residues in the CDR3. Germline V gives CDR1 SGHTA, CDR2 FQGTGA. CDR3 coding DNA: TGTGCCAGCAGCCTAATGACCACTAGCGTTCGGACCGGGGAGCTGTTTTTT. The encoded protein is CASSLMTTSVRTGELFF.

The V call is TRBV28, the J call TRBJ2-3, with D maybe TRBD2 (6 bases). The germline gives CDR1 MDHEN, CDR2 SYDVKM. There are 14 residues in the CDR3. The ends were cut back, 7 bases at V and 2 bases at J, with 13 bases in the middle. CDR3 residues: CASTRETNTDTQYF. The CDR3 DNA sequence: TGTGCCAGCACTCGGGAGACTAACACAGATACGCAGTATTTT.

The V gene is TRBV28, the J gene TRBJ2-7, with 7 bases fitting TRBD2. J was trimmed by 3 bases and V by 7 bases; bases with no gene match: 3. Germline lookup yields CDR1 MDHEN and CDR2 SYDVKM. The CDR3 consists of 12 residues. The CDR3 loop reads CASTSGGYEQYF. The CDR3 nucleotides are TGTGCCAGCACCTCGGGGGGCTACGAGCAGTACTTC.

This clone was observed a handful of times. The chain couples TRBV28 to TRBJ1-1; 7 bases agree with TRBD1. In germline, CDR1 is MDHEN, CDR2 SYDVKM. This CDR3 has 16 amino acids. The ends lost 6 bases at V and 11 bases at J; junction bases unmatched: 21. The CDR3 loop is CASSPGNPTGAESAFF. CDR3 DNA sequence: TGTGCCAGCAGCCCCGGCAACCCCACAGGGGCCGAGTCCGCTTTCTTT.

V and J are TRBV5-6 and TRBJ2-3, with 8 bases aligning to TRBD1. In germline, CDR1 is SGHDT, CDR2 YYEEEE. J gave up 15 bases and V 2 bases, and 11 bases lay outside the gene matches. There are 13 residues in the CDR3. In DNA form, the CDR3 reads TGTGCCAGCAGCTTACTAACAGGGGGTATCTATTATTTT. Protein sequence: CASSLLTGGIYYF.

The chain is built from TRBV28 and TRBJ1-1; 11 positions agree with TRBD1. In germline, CDR1 is MDHEN, CDR2 SYDVKM. The V and J ends lost 7 bases and 7 bases, in that order; junction bases with no gene match: 8. This CDR3 is 14 amino acids long. The CDR3 coding sequence is TGTGCCAGCAACCAGGACAGGGGGCGCGTTGAAGCTTTCTTT. It yields the protein CASNQDRGRVEAFF. The complete variable domain, with remaining parts taken from reference TRBV28 and TRBJ1-1, reads DVKVTQSSRYLVKRTGEKVFLECVQDMDHENMFWYRQDPGLGLRLIYFSYDVKMKEKGDIPEGYSVSREKKERFSLILESASTNQTSMYLCASNQDRGRVEAFFGQGTRLTVV.

The genes are TRBV7-2 and TRBJ2-7; 12 positions agree with TRBD2. J lost 2 bases, V lost 5 bases, and 16 bases had no gene match. CDR3 length equals 19 residues. Germline V gene lookup returns CDR1 SGHTA and CDR2 FQGNSA. The CDR3 here is CASSPHLGLAGTITYEQYF. CDR3 nucleotide sequence: TGTGCCAGCAGCCCACATTTGGGACTAGCGGGTACCATAACCTACGAGCAGTACTTC. The full variable domain, in which reference TRBV7-2 and TRBJ2-7 provide the parts outside the CDR3, is GAGVSQSPSNKVTEKGKDVELRCDPISGHTALYWYRQSLGQGLEFLIYFQGNSAPDKSGLPSDRFSAERTGGSVSTLTIQRTQQEDSAVYLCASSPHLGLAGTITYEQYFGPGTRLTVT.